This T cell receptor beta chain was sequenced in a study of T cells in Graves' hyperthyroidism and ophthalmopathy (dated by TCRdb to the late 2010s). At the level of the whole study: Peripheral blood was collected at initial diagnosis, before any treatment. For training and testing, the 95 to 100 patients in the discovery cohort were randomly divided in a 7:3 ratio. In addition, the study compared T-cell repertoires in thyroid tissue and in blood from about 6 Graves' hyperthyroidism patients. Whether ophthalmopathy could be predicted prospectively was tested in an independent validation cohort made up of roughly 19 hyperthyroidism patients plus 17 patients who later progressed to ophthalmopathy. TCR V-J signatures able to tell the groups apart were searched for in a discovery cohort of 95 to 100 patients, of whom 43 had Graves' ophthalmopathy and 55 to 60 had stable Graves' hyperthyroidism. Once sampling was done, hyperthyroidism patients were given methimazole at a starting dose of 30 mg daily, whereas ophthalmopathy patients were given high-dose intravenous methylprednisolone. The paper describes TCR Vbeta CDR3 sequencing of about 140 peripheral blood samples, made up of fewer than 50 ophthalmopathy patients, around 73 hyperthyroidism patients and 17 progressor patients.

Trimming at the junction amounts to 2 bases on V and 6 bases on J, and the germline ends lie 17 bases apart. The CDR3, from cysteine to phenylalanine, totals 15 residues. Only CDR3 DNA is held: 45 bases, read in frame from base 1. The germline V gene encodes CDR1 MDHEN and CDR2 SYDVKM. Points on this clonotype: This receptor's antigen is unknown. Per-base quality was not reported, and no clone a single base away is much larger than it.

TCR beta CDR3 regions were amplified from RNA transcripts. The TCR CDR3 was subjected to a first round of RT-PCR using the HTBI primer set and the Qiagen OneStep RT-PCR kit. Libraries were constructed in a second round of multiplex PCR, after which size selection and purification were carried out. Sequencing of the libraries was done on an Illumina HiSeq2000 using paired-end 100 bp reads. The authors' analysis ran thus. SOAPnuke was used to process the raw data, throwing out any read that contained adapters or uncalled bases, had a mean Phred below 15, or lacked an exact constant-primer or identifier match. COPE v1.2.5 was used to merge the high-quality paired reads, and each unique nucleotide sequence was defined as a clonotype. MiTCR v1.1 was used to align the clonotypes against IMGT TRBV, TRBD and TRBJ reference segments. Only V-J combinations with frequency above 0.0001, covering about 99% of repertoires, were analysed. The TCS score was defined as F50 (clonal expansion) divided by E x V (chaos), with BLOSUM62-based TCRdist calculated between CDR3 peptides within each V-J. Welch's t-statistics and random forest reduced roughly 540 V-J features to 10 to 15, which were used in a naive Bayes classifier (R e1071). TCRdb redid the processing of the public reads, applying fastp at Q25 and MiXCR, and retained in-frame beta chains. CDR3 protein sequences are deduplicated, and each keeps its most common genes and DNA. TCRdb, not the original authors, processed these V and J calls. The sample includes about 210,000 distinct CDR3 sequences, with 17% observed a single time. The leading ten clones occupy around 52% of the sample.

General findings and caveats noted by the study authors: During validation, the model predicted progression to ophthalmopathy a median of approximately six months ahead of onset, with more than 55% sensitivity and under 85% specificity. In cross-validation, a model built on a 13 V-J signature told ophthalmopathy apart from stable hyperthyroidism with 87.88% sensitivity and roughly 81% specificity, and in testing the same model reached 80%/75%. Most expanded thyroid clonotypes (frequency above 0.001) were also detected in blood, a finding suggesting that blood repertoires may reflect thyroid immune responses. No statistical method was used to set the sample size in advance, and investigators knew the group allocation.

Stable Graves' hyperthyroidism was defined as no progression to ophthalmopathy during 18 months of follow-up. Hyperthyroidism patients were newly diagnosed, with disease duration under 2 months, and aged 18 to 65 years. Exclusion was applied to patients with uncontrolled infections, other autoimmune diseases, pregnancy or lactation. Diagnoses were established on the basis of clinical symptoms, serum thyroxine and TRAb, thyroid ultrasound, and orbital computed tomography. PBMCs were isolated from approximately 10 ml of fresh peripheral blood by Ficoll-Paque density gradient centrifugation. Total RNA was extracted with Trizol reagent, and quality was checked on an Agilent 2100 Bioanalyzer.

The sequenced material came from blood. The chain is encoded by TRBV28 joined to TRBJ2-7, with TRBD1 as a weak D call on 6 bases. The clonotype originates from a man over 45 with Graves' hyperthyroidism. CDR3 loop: CASSLEGNRAGEQYF. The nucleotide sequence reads TGTGCCAGCAGTTTAGAGGGGAACAGGGCGGGCGAGCAGTACTTC.